The 32 T cell receptor beta chains below were found in one sample sequenced in a study of cytomegalovirus exposure and HLA in healthy donors. PCR primers comprised 60 Vbeta and 13 Jbeta primers. Measured with immunoSEQ multiplex PCR; TCRdb has only the in-frame clones, and not every one. The sample yields about 180,000 clones, 75% to 85% seen once. Sequencing used PBMCs. Source of these receptors: a man between 18 and 35 years old in good health and CMV-seronegative.

This chain uses TRBV19 with TRBJ1-1; TRBD1 is a possible D gene (6 bases). V lost 0 bases and J lost 4, with 12 bases in between. The CDR3 runs to 15 residues. Germline V gives CDR1 LNHDA, CDR2 SQIVND (reference sequence). The CDR3 spells CASSIDQQGGTEAFF. The CDR3 DNA sequence: TGTGCCAGTAGTATAGATCAACAGGGTGGCACTGAAGCTTTCTTT.

This chain joins TRBV27 and TRBJ2-5, with D maybe TRBD1 (5 bases). TRBJ2-7 matches the DNA end more closely, so the J call is doubtful. The CDR3 runs 14 residues. Germline loops: CDR1 MNHEY, CDR2 SMNVEV (reference sequence). The CDR3 sequence: CASSLRRGLGEQYF. The CDR3 DNA is TGTGCCAGCAGTTTACGAAGGGGCTTGGGCGAGCAGTACTTC.

With respect to this clone: One junction end does not reproduce the germline sequence, and a read error may be involved. This chain connects TRBV7-9 to TRBJ1-4; TRBD1 matches at 7 bases. The CDR3 spans 16 residues. Looked up from germline, CDR1 is SEHNR and CDR2 is FQNEAQ (reference sequence). DNA for the CDR3: TGTTCCAGCAGCTCTGGGCATACAGGGGCGGTGGAAAAACTGTTTTTT. This gives the protein CSSSSGHTGAVEKLFF.

The chain recombines TRBV6-5 with TRBJ2-3; TRBD1 might be the D (6 bases). Germline V gene lookup returns CDR1 MNHEY and CDR2 SVGAGI. The V and J ends lost 6 bases and 2 bases respectively, with 12 bases between them. CDR3 length equals 14 residues. The CDR3 DNA sequence: TGTGCCAGCAGCCTAAGACAGGTCACAGATACGCAGTATTTT. It translates to CASSLRQVTDTQYF.

V and J are TRBV11-2 and TRBJ2-5; perhaps TRBD2 as D (6 bases). This CDR3 contains 15 residues. V was clipped by 2 bases and J by 4 bases, with 14 bases between them. Germline-derived CDR1 and CDR2 are SGHAT and FQNNGV. The CDR3 here is CASSLSLAQTETQYF. The DNA of the CDR3 is TGTGCCAGCAGCTTATCCCTAGCGCAAACAGAGACCCAGTACTTC.

The chain combines TRBV7-2 with TRBJ2-6; D not resolved. Between the trimmed V and J ends, which lost 0 bases and 0 bases, there was a span of 12 bases. CDR3 length: 18 residues. CDR1 is SGHTA, CDR2 FQGNSA, per germline. CDR3 DNA: TGTGCCAGCAGCTTAGCGCTGGGCACAAGCTCTGGGGCCAACGTCCTGACTTTC. This translates into CASSLALGTSSGANVLTF.

The chain is built from TRBV7-2 and TRBJ2-7; the match to TRBD2 covers 7 bases. V gave up 5 bases and J gave up 3 bases; unmatched junction bases: 10. The CDR3 spans 15 residues. CDR1 is SGHTA, CDR2 FQGNSA, per germline. CDR3 amino acids: CASSRAAGTIYEQYF. The CDR3 DNA is TGTGCCAGCAGCCGTGCTGCCGGGACTATCTACGAGCAGTACTTC.

This clone was counted only a few times. The chain couples TRBV11-3 to TRBJ2-1; D unresolved. The CDR3 runs to 16 residues. V shed 7 bases and J shed 9 bases, with 25 bases lying between them. Germline values: CDR1 SGHNT, CDR2 YENEEA. CDR3 nucleotides: TGTGCCAGCAAAGCATCCGGCTCCACGGCCCCTAGTGAGCAGTTCTTC. This translates into CASKASGSTAPSEQFF.

This clone was picked up a small number of times. J is TRBJ1-4 and V is TRBV4-3; D might be TRBD1 (6 bases). Germline lookup yields CDR1 LGHNA and CDR2 YSLEER. The CDR3 covers 15 residues. V gave up 3 bases and J gave up 2 bases, with 10 bases separating them. The CDR3 DNA reads as TGCGCCAGCAGCCAGACAGGTTACACTAATGAAAAACTGTTTTTT. Its protein product is CASSQTGYTNEKLFF.

The chain recombines TRBV29-1 with TRBJ2-7, with a possible D match to TRBD1 (5 bases). CDR3 length: 12 amino acids. V was clipped by 8 bases and J by 3 bases, with 14 bases between them. CDR1 is SQVTM, CDR2 ANQGSEA, per germline. In DNA, the CDR3 is TGCAGCATCCGCCAGGGTTTCTACGAGCAGTACTTC. Protein: CSIRQGFYEQYF.

This clone has a handful of counts. V usage is TRBV5-4 and J usage is TRBJ2-1; a possible D gene is TRBD1 (5 bases). The germline CDR1 and CDR2 sequences are SGHNT and YYREEE (reference sequence). V lost 2 bases to trimming and J lost 6 bases, with 9 bases between them. CDR3 length: 13 residues. This CDR3 reads CASSLARGNEQFF. The CDR3 coding sequence is TGTGCCAGCAGCTTAGCTAGGGGCAATGAGCAGTTCTTC. The full variable domain, with the rest looked up from reference TRBV5-4 and TRBJ2-1, is ETGVTQSPTHLIKTRGQQVTLRCSSQSGHNTVSWYQQALGQGPQFIFQYYREEENGRGNFPPRFSGLQFPNYSSELNVNALELDDSALYLCASSLARGNEQFFGPGTRLTVL.

The rearrangement links TRBV15 to TRBJ2-3; maybe TRBD2 (6 bases). Trimming took off 5 bases at V and 2 bases at J, with 11 bases between the two ends. The CDR3 contains 14 residues. Germline CDR1 reads LNHNV; CDR2 reads YYDKDF (reference sequence). The CDR3 sequence is CATSPGVSTDTQYF. Here the CDR3 DNA reads TGTGCCACCAGCCCGGGGGTATCCACAGATACGCAGTATTTT.

The chain links TRBV6-6 to TRBJ2-1; 12 nucleotides match TRBD2. Germline trimming cut 6 bases from V and 9 bases from J; bases unmatched to any gene: 12. Germline values: CDR1 MNHNY, CDR2 SVGAGI (reference sequence). This CDR3 comprises 16 residues. DNA of the CDR3: TGTGCCAGCAGCCGACTAGGACTAGCGGGGTCTATTGAGCAGTTCTTC. This encodes CASSRLGLAGSIEQFF.

The chain couples TRBV30 to TRBJ1-1, with D hard to call. CDR3 length: 11 residues. V lost 5 bases and J 1 base, leaving 5 bases between the germline ends. Germline CDR1 GTSNPN, CDR2 SVGIG (reference sequence). The CDR3 DNA follows: TGTGCCTGGGACAAGAACACTGAAGCTTTCTTT. It specifies CAWDKNTEAFF.

For this clone: Within the sample, other DNA sequences also encode this same CDR3. V and J are TRBV6-5 and TRBJ1-2; 9 nucleotides line up with TRBD1. V gave up 0 bases and J gave up 5 bases; unmatched junction bases: 1. Germline V CDR1 and CDR2: MNHEY, SVGAGI. CDR3 length: 14 amino acids. The CDR3 DNA reads as TGTGCCAGCAGTTACTCAGGACAGGGGTATGGCTACACCTTC. It specifies CASSYSGQGYGYTF.

The chain links TRBV4-3 to TRBJ2-7; TRBD2 matches at 12 bases. CDR1 LGHNA and CDR2 YSLEER come from the germline V gene. The CDR3 length is 20 residues. Trimming at V came to 0 bases and at J to 4 bases, leaving 16 bases not matched to a gene. The CDR3 nucleotides are TGCGCCAGCAGCCAAGATCAGACTAGCGGGAGTTTAGGGGCCCAATACGAGCAGTACTTC. Translating it yields CASSQDQTSGSLGAQYEQYF.

This clone was seen once. The chain employs TRBV6-5 and TRBJ2-1; TRBD1 aligns across 8 bases. Per germline, CDR1 MNHEY and CDR2 SVGAGI. Germline trimming cut 6 bases from V and 5 bases from J; bases unmatched to any gene: 9. The CDR3 spans 15 residues. The CDR3 DNA follows: TGTGCCAGCAGGTTAACAGGGGGGAGCCACAATGAGCAGTTCTTC. Amino acids: CASRLTGGSHNEQFF.

This chain joins TRBV7-6 and TRBJ2-7; TRBD1 is a possible D gene (6 bases). CDR1 is SGHVS and CDR2 is FNYEAQ in the germline V gene. This CDR3 is 16 amino acids long. Trimming stripped 3 bases from V and 5 bases from J, with 20 bases between. This CDR3 is CASSLTTGDWYNEQYF. CDR3 coding DNA: TGTGCCAGCAGCTTGACGACAGGAGATTGGTATAACGAGCAGTACTTC.

This rearrangement joins TRBV11-2 to TRBJ2-5, with 8 nucleotides matching TRBD2. V shed 4 bases, J shed 5 bases, and the junction held 3 bases outside the gene matches. Germline loops: CDR1 SGHAT, CDR2 FQNNGV. This CDR3 has 13 amino acids. The CDR3 protein is CASSWGLGETQYF. Written as DNA, the CDR3 is TGTGCCAGCAGCTGGGGACTAGGGGAGACCCAGTACTTC.

V and J are TRBV6-6 and TRBJ1-1, with D uncertain. With 2 bases removed from V and 1 base from J, the gap between germline ends came to 8 bases. Per the germline V gene, CDR1 is MNHNY and CDR2 is SVGAGI (reference sequence). The CDR3 is 14 residues long. The CDR3 sequence: CASSYPHTNTEAFF. The CDR3 DNA reads as TGTGCCAGCAGTTACCCCCACACGAACACTGAAGCTTTCTTT.

This clone was observed a single time. J is TRBJ2-7 and V is TRBV21-1; the table assigns TRBD1, which was not confirmed against the DNA. TRBV21-1 is deemed a pseudogene. CDR3 length: 15 amino acids. CDR3 DNA: TGTGCCAGCAGCAAACCCGGGACAGGGTGTGCCGAGCAGTACTTC. It codes for CASSKPGTGCAEQYF.

In the case of this clone: Other nucleotide sequences in the sample specify the same CDR3. The chain links TRBV6-6 to TRBJ1-2, with D maybe TRBD1 (6 bases). The CDR3 loop spans 13 amino acids. Trimming cost V 0 bases and J 8 bases, with 10 bases left between them. The germline V gene encodes CDR1 MNHNY and CDR2 SVGAGI (reference sequence). The CDR3 sequence is CASSYSTGNGYTF. DNA of the CDR3: TGTGCCAGCAGTTACTCCACAGGGAACGGCTACACCTTC.

CDR3: CASSLGTGPYEQYF. The CDR3, as DNA: TGTGCCAGCAGCTTAGGCACAGGGCCCTACGAGCAGTACTTC. The gene calls are TRBV7-9 and TRBJ2-7; maybe TRBD1 (6 bases). Germline V lookup: CDR1 SEHNR, CDR2 FQNEAQ (reference sequence). With 1 base removed from V and 2 bases from J, the gap between germline ends came to 9 bases. This CDR3 region has 14 residues.

The rearrangement joins TRBV9 to TRBJ2-7; TRBD1 agrees at 7 bases. V shed 3 bases, J shed 2 bases, and the junction held 5 bases outside the gene matches. Per the germline V gene, CDR1 is SGDLS and CDR2 is YYNGEE. This CDR3 spans 14 amino acids. The CDR3 sequence: CASSGGTDTYEQYF. The DNA for the CDR3 is TGTGCCAGCAGCGGAGGGACAGATACCTACGAGCAGTACTTC.

The J gene is TRBJ2-7, the V gene TRBV19, with TRBD1 matching over 8 bases. The CDR3 sequence is 18 residues long. Germline CDR1 reads LNHDA; CDR2 reads SQIVND (reference sequence). Trimming at V came to 5 bases and at J to 5 bases, leaving 20 bases not matched to a gene. As DNA, the CDR3 is TGTGCCAGTAGTCACGACAGGGGCGAATACCCACGATGGGACGAGCAGTACTTC. It translates to CASSHDRGEYPRWDEQYF.

This rearrangement joins TRBV5-6 to TRBJ2-7; TRBD1 matches at 9 bases. V shed 4 bases and J 5 bases; nucleotides not matched to a gene: 10. Germline V lookup: CDR1 SGHDT, CDR2 YYEEEE. This CDR3 spans 15 amino acids. CDR3 residues: CASSLGTGRTHEQYF. The DNA for the CDR3 is TGTGCCAGCAGCCTCGGGACAGGGAGGACCCACGAGCAGTACTTC.

This clone was detected only a few times. The chain has TRBV10-2 and TRBJ1-2, with unresolved D. The CDR3 runs to 13 residues. The ends were cut back, 10 bases at V and 3 bases at J, with 15 bases in the middle. Per germline, CDR1 WSHSY and CDR2 SAAADI. This chain's CDR3 is CATSLETHYGYTF. CDR3 coding DNA: TGCGCCACCTCATTGGAGACTCACTATGGCTACACCTTC.

The gene calls are TRBV4-3 and TRBJ2-1, with D maybe TRBD2 (6 bases). V shed 0 bases and J shed 4 bases, with 16 bases lying between them. In germline, CDR1 is LGHNA, CDR2 YSLEER. This CDR3 region has 17 residues. CDR3 residues: CASSQDVGEAFYNEQFF. CDR3 DNA: TGCGCCAGCAGCCAAGATGTGGGGGAGGCCTTTTACAATGAGCAGTTCTTC.

The genes are TRBV29-1 and TRBJ2-7; tentative D call: TRBD1 (5 bases). The CDR3 consists of 12 residues. Germline CDR1 SQVTM, CDR2 ANQGSEA. Trimming stripped 4 bases from V and 1 base from J, with 8 bases between. The CDR3 nucleotides read TGCAGCGTTGTGCAGGGATCCTACGAGCAGTACTTC. Translated, it gives CSVVQGSYEQYF.

J is TRBJ2-7 and V is TRBV27; perhaps TRBD1 as D (5 bases). CDR3 length equals 15 residues. V was cut by 4 bases and J by 2 bases, with 15 bases left in between. CDR1 and CDR2 (germline): MNHEY, SMNVEV (reference sequence). CDR3 DNA: TGTGCCAGCAGTTCGGTATTTAGGGGCCCCTACGAGCAGTACTTC. This sequence encodes CASSSVFRGPYEQYF.

V is TRBV11-2 and J is TRBJ2-1; 7 bases are shared with TRBD1. Germline V CDR1 and CDR2: SGHAT, FQNNGV. J lost 4 bases, V lost 5 bases, and 2 bases had no gene match. The CDR3 contains 13 residues. Written as DNA, the CDR3 is TGTGCCAGCAGCCCGGGACAGTACAATGAGCAGTTCTTC. Amino acid sequence: CASSPGQYNEQFF.

The chain is built from TRBV4-3 and TRBJ2-1, with 7 bases that match TRBD1. The ends lost 1 base at V and 6 bases at J; junction bases unmatched: 3. This CDR3 comprises 14 residues. CDR1 is LGHNA, CDR2 YSLEER, per germline. The CDR3 reads CASSQVTGPNEQFF. The CDR3 DNA reads as TGCGCCAGCAGCCAAGTGACAGGGCCCAATGAGCAGTTCTTC.